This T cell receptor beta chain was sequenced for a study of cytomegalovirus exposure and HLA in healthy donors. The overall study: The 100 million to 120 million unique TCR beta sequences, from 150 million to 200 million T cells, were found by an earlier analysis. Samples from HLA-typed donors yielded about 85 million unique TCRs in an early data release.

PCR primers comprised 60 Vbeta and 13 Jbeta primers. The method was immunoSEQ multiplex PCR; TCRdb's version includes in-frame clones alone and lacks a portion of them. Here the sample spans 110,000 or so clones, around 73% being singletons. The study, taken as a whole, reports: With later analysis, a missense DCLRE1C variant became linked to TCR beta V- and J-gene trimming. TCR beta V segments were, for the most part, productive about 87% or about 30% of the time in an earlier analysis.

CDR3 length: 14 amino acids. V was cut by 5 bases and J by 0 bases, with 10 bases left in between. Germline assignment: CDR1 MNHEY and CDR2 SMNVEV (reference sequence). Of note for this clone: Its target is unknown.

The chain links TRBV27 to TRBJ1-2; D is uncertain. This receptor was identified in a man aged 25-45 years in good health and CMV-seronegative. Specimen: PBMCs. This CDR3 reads CASSIGSTNYGYTF. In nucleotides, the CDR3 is TGTGCCAGCAGTATAGGGAGTACTAACTATGGCTACACCTTC.